Listed below are T cell receptor beta chains from one sample, sequenced in a study of shared clonotypes between healthy human individuals. Repertoires were generated with immunoSEQ multiplex PCR, while TCRdb's copy carries only in-frame clones and drops some. This table has some 1 million clones, approximately 72% appearing once. Sequenced: memory CD4+ T cells sorted from blood. The receptors were gathered from a young man in good health. Each CDR3 is given without its conserved first and last residue. Each record gives: CDR3 protein, V gene, J gene.

CDR3: ASSLVRGYNSPLH
V: TRBV5-1
J: TRBJ1-6

CDR3: ASSLGYSGANVLT
V: TRBV5-1
J: TRBJ2-6

CDR3: ASSSDMSSGANVLT
V: TRBV5-1
J: TRBJ2-6

CDR3: ASSELRGPNEQF
V: TRBV11-2
J: TRBJ2-1

CDR3: ASSERTGWSNNYGYT
V: TRBV9
J: TRBJ1-2

CDR3: ASSQDSIGGQQF
V: TRBV4-1
J: TRBJ2-1

CDR3: ASSLLRVPYNEQF
V: TRBV7-2
J: TRBJ2-1

CDR3: SVARDGDYNEQF
V: TRBV29-1
J: TRBJ2-1

CDR3: ASREKQGYYNQPQH
V: TRBV28
J: TRBJ1-5

CDR3: ASKASSSYNSPLH
V: TRBV28
J: TRBJ1-6

CDR3: ASSMNRQAETQY
V: TRBV6-1
J: TRBJ2-5

CDR3: ASRPTPGTGSNQPQH
V: TRBV28
J: TRBJ1-5

CDR3: ASGLALDADTQY
V: TRBV12-5
J: TRBJ2-3

CDR3: ASSLSSSYEQY
V: TRBV28
J: -

CDR3: AGQNGGGYT
V: TRBV30
J: TRBJ1-2

CDR3: ASSQSGQRSSYEQY
V: TRBV23-1
J: TRBJ2-7

CDR3: ASSEGGRASNRGAF
V: TRBV6-1
J: TRBJ1-1

CDR3: ASSAGPKYEQY
V: TRBV9
J: TRBJ2-7

CDR3: ATGTGSIYEQY
V: TRBV6-5
J: TRBJ2-7

CDR3: ATGGGLSNQPQH
V: TRBV6-1
J: TRBJ1-5

CDR3: SVQEGNQPQH
V: TRBV29-1
J: TRBJ1-5

CDR3: ASSPAGTGLHEQY
V: TRBV5-6
J: TRBJ2-7

CDR3: ASSLEASRGEQF
V: TRBV5-1
J: TRBJ2-1

CDR3: SVVPLGRSGSYEQY
V: TRBV29-1
J: TRBJ2-7

CDR3: ASRWGLNTEAF
V: TRBV19
J: TRBJ1-1

CDR3: ASSISGAAGELF
V: TRBV19
J: TRBJ2-2

CDR3: ASQGVGEKLF
V: TRBV27
J: TRBJ1-4

CDR3: ASSPALGGNAYEQY
V: TRBV18
J: TRBJ2-7